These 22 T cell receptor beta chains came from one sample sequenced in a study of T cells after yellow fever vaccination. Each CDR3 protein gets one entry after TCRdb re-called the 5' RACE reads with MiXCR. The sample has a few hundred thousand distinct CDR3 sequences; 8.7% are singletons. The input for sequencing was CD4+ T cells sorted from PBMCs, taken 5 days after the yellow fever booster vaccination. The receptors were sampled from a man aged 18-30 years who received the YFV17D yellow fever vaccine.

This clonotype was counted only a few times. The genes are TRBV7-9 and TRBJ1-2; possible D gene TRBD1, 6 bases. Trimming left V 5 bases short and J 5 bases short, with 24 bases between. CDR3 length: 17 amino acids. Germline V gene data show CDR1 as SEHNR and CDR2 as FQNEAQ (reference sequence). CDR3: CASSPVEGVLARYGYTF. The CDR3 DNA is TGTGCCAGCAGCCCCGTAGAGGGGGTATTGGCCCGGTATGGCTACACCTTC. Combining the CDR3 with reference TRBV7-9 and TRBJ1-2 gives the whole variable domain DTGVSQNPRHKITKRGQNVTFRCDPISEHNRLYWYRQTLGQGPEFLTYFQNEAQLEKSRLLSDRFSAERPKGSFSTLEIQRTEQGDSAMYLCASSPVEGVLARYGYTFGSGTRLTVV.

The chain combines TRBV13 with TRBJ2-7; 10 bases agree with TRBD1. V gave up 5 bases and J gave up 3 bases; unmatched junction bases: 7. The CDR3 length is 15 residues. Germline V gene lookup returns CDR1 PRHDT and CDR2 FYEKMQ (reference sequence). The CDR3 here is CASSRRDRGYYEQYF. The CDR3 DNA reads TGTGCCAGCAGCCGCCGGGACAGGGGATACTACGAGCAGTACTTC.

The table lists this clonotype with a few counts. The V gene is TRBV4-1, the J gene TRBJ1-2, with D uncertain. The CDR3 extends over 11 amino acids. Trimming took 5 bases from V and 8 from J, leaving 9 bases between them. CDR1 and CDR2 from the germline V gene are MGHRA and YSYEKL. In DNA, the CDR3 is TGCGCCAGCAGCTCCTCGGACGGCTACACCTTC. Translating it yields CASSSSDGYTF.

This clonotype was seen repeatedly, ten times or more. The chain's CDR3 is CASSLAKAGNTDTQYF. The CDR3 DNA follows: TGTGCCAGCAGTTTAGCCAAAGCGGGGAACACAGATACGCAGTATTTT. The rearrangement uses TRBV28 and TRBJ2-3, with 7 bases that match TRBD2. Germline V gives CDR1 MDHEN, CDR2 SYDVKM. The V segment lost 2 bases and the J segment 2 bases; nucleotides outside the gene matches: 7. This CDR3 has 16 amino acids.

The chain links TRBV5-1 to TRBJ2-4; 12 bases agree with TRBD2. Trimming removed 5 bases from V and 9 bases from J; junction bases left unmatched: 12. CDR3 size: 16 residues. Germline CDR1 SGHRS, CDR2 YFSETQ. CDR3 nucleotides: TGCGCCAGCAGGCCCCCTAGCGGGGGGGCGTTTGGCATTCAGTACTTC. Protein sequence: CASRPPSGGAFGIQYF.

The CDR3 coding sequence is TGTGCCAGCAGGAGTGAACGGGGGCGACACGAGCAGTACGTC. It is translated as CASRSERGRHEQYV. The chain carries TRBV2 and TRBJ2-7, with D tentatively TRBD1 or TRBD2 (6 bases each). The V and J ends lost 6 bases and 5 bases respectively, with 17 bases between them. The CDR3 has 14 amino acids. The V gene's germline CDR1 is SNHLY and CDR2 FYNNEI.

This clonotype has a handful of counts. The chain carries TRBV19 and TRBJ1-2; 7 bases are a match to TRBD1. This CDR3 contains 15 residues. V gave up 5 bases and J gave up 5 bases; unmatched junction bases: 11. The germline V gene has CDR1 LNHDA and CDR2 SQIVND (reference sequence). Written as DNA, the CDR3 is TGTGCCAGTAGTGTAATACCGGGACAGACATATGGCTACACCTTC. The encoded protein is CASSVIPGQTYGYTF.

The CDR3 bases are TGTGCCAGCAGCGCTTCCGGTACCAGCACCGGGGAGCTGTTTTTT. Protein product: CASSASGTSTGELFF. V gene TRBV3-1 combines with J gene TRBJ2-2; D is unresolved. This CDR3 contains 15 residues. Trimming pared 5 bases from V and 4 bases from J, leaving 14 bases between. Germline assignment: CDR1 LGHDT and CDR2 YNNKEL (reference sequence).

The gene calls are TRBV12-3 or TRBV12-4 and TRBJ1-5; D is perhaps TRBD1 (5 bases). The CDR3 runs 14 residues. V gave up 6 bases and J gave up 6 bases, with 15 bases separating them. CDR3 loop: CASSRRAGPQPQHF. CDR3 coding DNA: TGTGCCAGCAGCCGAAGGGCAGGGCCTCAGCCCCAGCATTTT.

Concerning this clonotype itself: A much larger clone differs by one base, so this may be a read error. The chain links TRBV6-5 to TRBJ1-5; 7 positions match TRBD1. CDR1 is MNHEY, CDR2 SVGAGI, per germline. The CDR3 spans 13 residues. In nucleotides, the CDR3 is TGTGCCAGCAGTAGGACAGGCAATCAGCACCAGCATTTT. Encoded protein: CASSRTGNQHQHF.

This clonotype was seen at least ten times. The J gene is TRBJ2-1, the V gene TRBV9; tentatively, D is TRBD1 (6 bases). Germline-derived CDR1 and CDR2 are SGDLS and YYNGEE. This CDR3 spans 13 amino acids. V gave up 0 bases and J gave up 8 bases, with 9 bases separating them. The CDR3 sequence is CASSVEQGHEQFF. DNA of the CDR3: TGTGCCAGCAGCGTAGAACAGGGTCATGAGCAGTTCTTC.

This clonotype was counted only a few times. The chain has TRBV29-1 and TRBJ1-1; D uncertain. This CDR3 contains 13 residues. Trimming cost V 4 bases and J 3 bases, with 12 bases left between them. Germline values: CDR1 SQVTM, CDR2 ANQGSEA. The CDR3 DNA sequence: TGCAGCGTTGTAGTACTGGAGCACACTGAAGCTTTCTTT. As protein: CSVVVLEHTEAFF.

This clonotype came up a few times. In DNA form, the CDR3 reads TGCGCCAGCAGTGAGACGTCGGGCACAGGCCTCCACTTT. The encoded protein is CASSETSGTGLHF. This rearrangement joins TRBV10-1 to TRBJ1-6; tentatively, D is TRBD1 (5 bases). Looked up from germline, CDR1 is WNHNN and CDR2 is SYGVQD (reference sequence). V was clipped by 2 bases and J by 15 bases, with 14 bases between them. The CDR3 totals 13 residues.

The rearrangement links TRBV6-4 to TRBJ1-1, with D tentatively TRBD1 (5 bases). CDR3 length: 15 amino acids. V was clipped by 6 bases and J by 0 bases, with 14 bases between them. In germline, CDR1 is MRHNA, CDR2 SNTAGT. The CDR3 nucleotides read TGTGCCAGCAGGCCTATAGGGGTTATGAACACTGAAGCTTTCTTT. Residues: CASRPIGVMNTEAFF.

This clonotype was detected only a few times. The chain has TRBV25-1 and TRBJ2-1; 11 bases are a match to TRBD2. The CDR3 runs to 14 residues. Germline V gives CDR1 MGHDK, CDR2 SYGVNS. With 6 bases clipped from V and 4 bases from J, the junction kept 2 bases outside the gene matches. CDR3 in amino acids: CASRRTSGYNEQFF. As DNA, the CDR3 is TGTGCCAGCAGAAGGACTAGCGGGTACAATGAGCAGTTCTTC.

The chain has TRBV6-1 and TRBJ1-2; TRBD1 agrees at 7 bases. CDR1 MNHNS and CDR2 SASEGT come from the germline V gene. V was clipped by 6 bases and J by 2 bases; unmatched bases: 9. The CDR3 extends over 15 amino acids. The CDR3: CASSPDRAGNYGYTF. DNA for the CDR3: TGTGCCAGCAGCCCCGACAGGGCGGGGAACTATGGCTACACCTTC.

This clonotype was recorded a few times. The CDR3 nucleotides read TGCGCCAGCAGCTTGGCCGGGTGGGCTGAAGCTTTCTTT. It is translated as CASSLAGWAEAFF. This chain connects TRBV5-1 to TRBJ1-1; D call uncertain. In germline, CDR1 is SGHRS, CDR2 YFSETQ. V lost 0 bases, J lost 6 bases, and 9 bases lay in between. The CDR3 contains 13 residues.

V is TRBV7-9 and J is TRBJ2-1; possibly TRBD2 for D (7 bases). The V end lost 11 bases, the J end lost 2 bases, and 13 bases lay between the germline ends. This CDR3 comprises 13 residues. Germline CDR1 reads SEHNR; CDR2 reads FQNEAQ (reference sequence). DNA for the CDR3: TGTGCCCGGGGGGCGCTCACCTACAATGAGCAGTTCTTC. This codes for CARGALTYNEQFF.

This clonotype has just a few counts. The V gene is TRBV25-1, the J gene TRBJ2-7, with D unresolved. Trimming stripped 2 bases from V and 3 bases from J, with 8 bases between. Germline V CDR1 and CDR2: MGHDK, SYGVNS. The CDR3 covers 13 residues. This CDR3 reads CASSEGTGYEQYF. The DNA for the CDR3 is TGTGCCAGCAGTGAAGGCACGGGCTACGAGCAGTACTTC.

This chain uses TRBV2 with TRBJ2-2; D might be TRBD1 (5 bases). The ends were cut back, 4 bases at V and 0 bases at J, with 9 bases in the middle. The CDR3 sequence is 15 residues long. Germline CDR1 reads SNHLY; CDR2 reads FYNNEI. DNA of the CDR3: TGTGCCAGCAGTGTAACAGGTTCGAACACCGGGGAGCTGTTTTTT. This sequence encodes CASSVTGSNTGELFF.

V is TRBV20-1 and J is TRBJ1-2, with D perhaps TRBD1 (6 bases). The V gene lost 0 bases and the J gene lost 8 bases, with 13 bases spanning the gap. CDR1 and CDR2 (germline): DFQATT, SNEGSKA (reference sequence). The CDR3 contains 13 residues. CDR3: CSARDQGLGGYTF. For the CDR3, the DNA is TGCAGTGCTAGAGATCAGGGGCTAGGCGGCTACACCTTC.

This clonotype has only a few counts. The CDR3 is CASSSQTGRETQYF. The CDR3 DNA follows: TGTGCCAGCAGTTCACAAACAGGGAGGGAGACCCAGTACTTC. The chain employs TRBV12-3 or TRBV12-4 and TRBJ2-5; D might be TRBD1 or TRBD2, each matching 6 bases. The CDR3 length is 14 residues. Trimming removed 4 bases at V and 5 bases at J, with 14 bases between.